These 6 T cell receptor beta chains share one sample of origin, sequenced in a study of response to subunit inactivated influenza vaccine. TCRdb recomputed calls from the RT-PCR reads with MiXCR, one row per CDR3 protein. The repertoire holds 500,000 to 600,000 distinct CDR3 sequences, with 7.5% to 8.5% as singletons. Sequenced material: PBMCs from blood, taken roughly 24 months after vaccination. The receptors shown here come from a man between 45 and 75 years old who received an inactivated influenza vaccine.

There are a few counts of this clonotype. This sequence joins TRBV11-2 and TRBJ2-1, with 12 bases fitting TRBD2. The J segment lost 10 bases and the V segment lost 7 bases, leaving 8 bases of the junction unmatched. The CDR3 totals 14 residues. Germline V gene sequence: CDR1 SGHAT, CDR2 FQNNGV. CDR3 loop: CASTTSGGWQEQFF. The DNA for the CDR3 is TGTGCCAGCACTACTAGCGGGGGGTGGCAGGAGCAGTTCTTC.

This clonotype appeared many times. This chain connects TRBV7-9 to TRBJ2-1; possible D gene TRBD2, 5 bases. In germline, CDR1 is SEHNR, CDR2 FQNEAQ (reference sequence). This CDR3 spans 14 amino acids. Trimming removed 5 bases at V and 7 bases at J, with 15 bases between. CDR3 bases: TGTGCCAGCAGCCGAAGTGCTAGCAGGAATGAGCAGTTCTTC. This codes for CASSRSASRNEQFF.

This chain links TRBV20-1 with TRBJ2-4; TRBD2 matches 12 bases. The CDR3 extends over 15 amino acids. V shed 6 bases and J 9 bases; nucleotides not matched to a gene: 12. Germline CDR1 DFQATT, CDR2 SNEGSKA (reference sequence). The CDR3 coding sequence is TGCAGTGCCCGAACGACTAGCGGGAGCCGGGGCATTCAGTACTTC. Amino acids: CSARTTSGSRGIQYF.

This clonotype was counted between two and nine times. The chain is built from TRBV20-1 and TRBJ2-5; TRBD1 is a possible D gene (5 bases). The CDR3 length is 15 residues. Between the trimmed V and J ends, which lost 5 bases and 3 bases, there was a span of 19 bases. Per the germline V gene, CDR1 is DFQATT and CDR2 is SNEGSKA (reference sequence). CDR3 region: CSALYPLHRKETQYF. CDR3 in DNA: TGCAGTGCTCTCTATCCACTGCACAGGAAAGAGACCCAGTACTTC.

This clonotype was observed many times. The chain combines TRBV6-5 with TRBJ2-3; D remains ambiguous. Germline CDR1 and CDR2: MNHEY and SVGAGI. The germline V and J ends were trimmed by 2 bases and 2 bases, with 11 bases remaining between them. CDR3 size: 15 residues. For the CDR3, the DNA is TGTGCCAGCAGTTACGGGGAAACCTTCACAGATACGCAGTATTTT. This sequence encodes CASSYGETFTDTQYF.

This clonotype came up many times. The chain combines TRBV29-1 with TRBJ2-7, with 10 bases aligning to TRBD2. Losses at the gene ends were 4 bases for V and 7 bases for J; bases not matched to a gene: 7. The CDR3 is made up of 13 amino acids. Germline CDR1 reads SQVTM; CDR2 reads ANQGSEA. The CDR3 DNA reads as TGCAGCGTTGGGCTAGCGGGAGTGTTTGAGCAGTACTTC. It codes for CSVGLAGVFEQYF.